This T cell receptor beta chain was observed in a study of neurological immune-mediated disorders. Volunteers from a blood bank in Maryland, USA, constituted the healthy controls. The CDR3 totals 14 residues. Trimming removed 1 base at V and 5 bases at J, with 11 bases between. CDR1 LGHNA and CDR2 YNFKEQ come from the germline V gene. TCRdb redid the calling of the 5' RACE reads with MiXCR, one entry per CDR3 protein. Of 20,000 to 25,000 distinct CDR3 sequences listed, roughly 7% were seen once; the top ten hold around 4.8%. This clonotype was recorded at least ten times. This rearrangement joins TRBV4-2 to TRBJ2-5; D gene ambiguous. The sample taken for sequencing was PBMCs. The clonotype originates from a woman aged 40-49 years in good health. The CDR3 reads CASSQGPESETQYF. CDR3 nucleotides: TGTGCCAGCAGCCAAGGCCCAGAGTCGGAGACCCAGTACTTC.